The clone carrying this T cell receptor beta chain appeared a single time. The antigen remains undetermined. This record comes from a study of shared clonotypes between healthy human individuals. Notes on the study in general: Rarefaction showed that sequencing of sorted subsets was incomplete (despite large depth). Non-shared clonotypes were found to have lower generation probabilities than the clonotypes that were shared by all four of the sorted-subset donors.

Assay used: immunoSEQ multiplex PCR; TCRdb lists only in-frame clones, some missing. The repertoire holds more than 400,000 clones, with almost 97% as singletons. Per germline, CDR1 SEHNR and CDR2 FQNEAQ (reference sequence). Trimming took 5 bases from V and 5 from J, leaving 15 bases between them. The CDR3 length is 14 residues. The clonotype comes from a woman aged 25 to 39 in good health. The sequencing input was naive CD4+ T cells sorted from blood. The subset is: CD45RA+ positively selected. The chain couples TRBV7-9 to TRBJ2-5, with D maybe TRBD2 (5 bases). CDR3 in DNA: TGTGCCAGCAGCGCCGGGGTGTTCTACGAGACCCAGTACTTC. Its protein is CASSAGVFYETQYF.